Shown below are 24 T cell receptor beta chains from a single sample sequenced in a study of shared clonotypes between healthy human individuals. CD45RO negativity and positive selection for CCR7 defined naive CD8 cells, a population that excluded terminally differentiated effector memory CD45RA+ cells. This table comes from immunoSEQ multiplex PCR, and its TCRdb copy is limited to in-frame clones, with some not included. The top ten clones hold more than 1.5% of a sample with around 1.9 million clones, around 95% of them seen once. The sample taken for sequencing was naive CD8+ T cells from PBMCs. The receptors stem from a man aged 18 to 35 in good health. Some clones in this sample may be carry-over from other donors' samples.

The chain combines TRBV7-8 with TRBJ1-4; TRBD1 might be the D (5 bases). V lost 5 bases and J lost 3, with 19 bases in between. The germline V gene encodes CDR1 SGHVS and CDR2 FQNEAQ. The CDR3 spans 17 residues. Here the CDR3 DNA reads TGTGCCAGCAGCCCCCGTAAGCGGGGCGCTTCTAATGAAAAACTGTTTTTT. As protein: CASSPRKRGASNEKLFF.

V is TRBV19 and J is TRBJ1-1, with D perhaps TRBD1 (5 bases). The V end lost 6 bases, the J end lost 10 bases, and 12 bases lay between the germline ends. CDR3 length: 11 residues. Germline V CDR1 and CDR2: LNHDA, SQIVND (reference sequence). CDR3 nucleotides: TGTGCCAGTAGAACACAGGTGGGAGCTTTCTTT. Amino acids: CASRTQVGAFF.

The chain carries TRBV4-1 and TRBJ2-7, with D tentatively TRBD1 or TRBD2 (5 bases each). CDR3 length equals 14 residues. Germline loops: CDR1 MGHRA, CDR2 YSYEKL. V was trimmed by 1 base and J by 3 bases, leaving 10 bases between them. CDR3 sequence: CASSQGGTDYEQYF. The CDR3 nucleotides read TGCGCCAGCAGCCAAGGGGGGACCGACTACGAGCAGTACTTC.

This clone has just a few counts. The CDR3 spells CASSLDTLGAFF. In DNA, the CDR3 is TGTGCCAGCAGCTTAGACACCCTGGGGGCTTTCTTT. This chain connects TRBV7-9 to TRBJ1-1; D uncertain. The ends were cut back, 1 base at V and 11 bases at J, with 11 bases in the middle. The CDR3 spans 12 residues. Germline lookup yields CDR1 SEHNR and CDR2 FQNEAQ (reference sequence).

The rearrangement links TRBV7-2 to TRBJ2-3; D ambiguous. The CDR3 has 14 amino acids. V was trimmed by 4 bases and J by 7 bases, leaving 15 bases between them. CDR1 SGHTA and CDR2 FQGNSA come from the germline V gene. The chain's CDR3 is CASSSHVGNYTQYF. CDR3 nucleotide sequence: TGTGCCAGCAGCTCCCACGTTGGGAATTATACGCAGTATTTT.

This sequence joins TRBV7-8 and TRBJ2-1; 10 bases line up with TRBD2. With V trimmed by 1 base and J by 4 bases, 19 bases remained unmatched. The germline CDR1 and CDR2 sequences are SGHVS and FQNEAQ. This CDR3 has 21 amino acids. The CDR3 here is CASSLVSLRSGRPSPYNEQFF. DNA for the CDR3: TGTGCCAGCAGCTTAGTATCGCTGCGTAGCGGGAGGCCATCCCCATACAATGAGCAGTTCTTC.

V usage is TRBV29-1 and J usage is TRBJ1-1; 11 bases align to TRBD1. The V gene end was trimmed by 8 bases and the J gene end by 3 bases; junction bases not matched to a gene: 8. CDR1 is SQVTM, CDR2 ANQGSEA, per germline. The CDR3 has 14 residues. CDR3 amino acids: CSSGTGGSDTEAFF. The CDR3, as DNA: TGCAGCTCCGGGACAGGGGGTTCGGACACTGAAGCTTTCTTT. The full variable domain, rest sourced from reference TRBV29-1 and TRBJ1-1, is SAVISQKPSRDICQRGTSLTIQCQVDSQVTMMFWYRQQPGQSLTLIATANQGSEATYESGFVIDKFPISRPNLTFSTLTVSNMSPEDSSIYLCSSGTGGSDTEAFFGQGTRLTVV.

As regards this clone: This sample includes further DNA sequences coding for the same CDR3. The gene calls are TRBV5-6 and TRBJ2-2, with D unclear. The germline CDR1 and CDR2 sequences are SGHDT and YYEEEE. V lost 1 base to trimming and J lost 2 bases, with 6 bases between them. CDR3 length: 14 residues. The CDR3 protein is CASSLNPNTGELFF. The DNA of the CDR3 is TGTGCCAGCAGCTTGAACCCTAACACCGGGGAGCTGTTTTTT.

In regard to this clone: Different DNA sequences within this sample yield the same CDR3. The J gene is TRBJ2-7, the V gene TRBV4-2, with 9 bases lining up with TRBD2. V lost 0 bases to trimming and J lost 2 bases; unmatched junction nucleotides: 2. The CDR3 contains 15 residues. The germline V gene encodes CDR1 LGHNA and CDR2 YNFKEQ. CDR3 sequence (DNA): TGTGCCAGCAGCCAAGAGGCGGGAGGGCCCTACGAGCAGTACTTC. Encoded protein: CASSQEAGGPYEQYF.

V usage is TRBV28 and J usage is TRBJ2-3, with D possibly TRBD2 on 5 matching bases. Germline CDR1 and CDR2: MDHEN and SYDVKM. The CDR3 length is 14 residues. V gave up 3 bases and J gave up 2 bases, with 9 bases separating them. DNA for the CDR3: TGTGCCAGCAGTTTTCCCGGGGTCACAGATACGCAGTATTTT. Its translation is CASSFPGVTDTQYF.

V gene TRBV5-1 combines with J gene TRBJ1-3, with unresolved D. This CDR3 has 16 residues. The V gene lost 0 bases and the J gene lost 0 bases, with 10 bases spanning the gap. Germline loops: CDR1 SGHRS, CDR2 YFSETQ. The CDR3 DNA follows: TGCGCCAGCAGCTTGGATGGACGGAGCTCTGGAAACACCATATATTTT. Amino acids: CASSLDGRSSGNTIYF.

The V call is TRBV27, the J call TRBJ2-1; D is possibly TRBD2 (5 bases). Trimming removed 5 bases at V and 6 bases at J, with 14 bases between. This CDR3 comprises 14 residues. CDR1 is MNHEY, CDR2 SMNVEV, per germline (reference sequence). The DNA of the CDR3 is TGTGCCAGCAGTCCCATGGGAGCCCTCAATGAGCAGTTCTTC. This translates into CASSPMGALNEQFF.

The chain carries TRBV5-4 and TRBJ2-7; weak D call: TRBD2 (5 bases). CDR1 and CDR2 from the germline V gene are SGHNT and YYREEE (reference sequence). The CDR3 is 14 residues long. V lost 0 bases, J lost 2 bases, and 9 bases lay in between. The CDR3 region has the DNA TGTGCCAGCAGCTTGGGGACTCGCCCCTACGAGCAGTACTTC. It translates to CASSLGTRPYEQYF.

The chain recombines TRBV27 with TRBJ2-1, with 8 bases lining up with TRBD2. CDR1 is MNHEY and CDR2 is SMNVEV in the germline V gene (reference sequence). The V gene end was trimmed by 2 bases and the J gene end by 3 bases; junction bases not matched to a gene: 6. The CDR3 has 16 residues. CDR3 region: CASSLGLAGSYNEQFF. For the CDR3, the DNA is TGTGCCAGCAGTTTAGGCCTAGCGGGTAGCTACAATGAGCAGTTCTTC.

CDR3: CASSHGGLFGEQFF. CDR3 nucleotide sequence: TGTGCCAGCAGCCATGGGGGCCTCTTCGGAGAGCAGTTCTTC. The V and J genes are TRBV27 and TRBJ2-1; D perhaps matches TRBD1 (6 bases). This CDR3 comprises 14 residues. CDR1 MNHEY and CDR2 SMNVEV come from the germline V gene (reference sequence). The ends were cut back, 6 bases at V and 10 bases at J, with 19 bases in the middle.

The gene calls are TRBV4-1 and TRBJ2-5; the D gene is possibly TRBD1 (5 bases). Germline V lookup: CDR1 MGHRA, CDR2 YSYEKL. Trimming pared 4 bases from V and 4 bases from J, leaving 19 bases between. This CDR3 is built from 16 residues. The CDR3, as DNA: TGCGCCAGCAGCCCCAGGGCGCGGATAGAAGGAGAGACCCAGTACTTC. This codes for CASSPRARIEGETQYF.

In DNA form, the CDR3 reads TGTGCCAGCAGCTTAGTTTCTGGAGGGTACAATGAGCAGTTCTTC. It translates to CASSLVSGGYNEQFF. V and J are TRBV11-2 and TRBJ2-1; D might be TRBD2 (6 bases). This CDR3 contains 15 residues. V gave up 1 base and J gave up 4 bases, with 11 bases separating them. Per germline, CDR1 SGHAT and CDR2 FQNNGV.

The chain employs TRBV7-9 and TRBJ2-1; 7 bases are shared with TRBD1. V trimming: 4 bases; J trimming: 4 bases; junction bases outside the gene matches: 4. Germline CDR1 is SEHNR and CDR2 is FQNEAQ (reference sequence). This CDR3 is 14 amino acids long. This CDR3 is CASSSGDRYNEQFF. In nucleotides, the CDR3 is TGTGCCAGCAGCTCAGGGGACAGATACAATGAGCAGTTCTTC.

The chain uses TRBV4-3 and TRBJ2-1, with TRBD2 matching 8 bases. The CDR3 contains 18 residues. Germline V gene data show CDR1 as LGHNA and CDR2 as YSLEER. V lost 0 bases and J lost 6; bases outside the gene matches: 13. The CDR3 is CASSQEAYSAGVRNEQFF. Here the CDR3 DNA reads TGCGCCAGCAGCCAAGAAGCCTATTCAGCGGGAGTTCGCAATGAGCAGTTCTTC.

This rearrangement joins TRBV27 to TRBJ2-3; D possibly corresponds to TRBD1 (7 bases). V lost 5 bases and J lost 2, with 17 bases in between. Germline V gives CDR1 MNHEY, CDR2 SMNVEV (reference sequence). The CDR3 sequence is 16 residues long. CDR3 nucleotide sequence: TGTGCCAGCAGTCGCGCGGGACAGAGATACACAGATACGCAGTATTTT. Translated, it gives CASSRAGQRYTDTQYF.

The V and J genes are TRBV7-8 and TRBJ2-6, with 9 bases matching TRBD2. Germline trimming cut 1 base from V and 1 base from J; bases unmatched to any gene: 8. CDR1 SGHVS and CDR2 FQNEAQ come from the germline V gene. CDR3 size: 19 residues. CDR3 amino acids: CASSLGVGSGRSGANVLTF. The CDR3, as DNA: TGTGCCAGCAGCTTAGGGGTTGGTAGCGGGAGATCTGGGGCCAACGTCCTGACTTTC.

CDR3 DNA sequence: TGCGCCAGCAGCCAAGTGGGGGGGGGCTCCCAAAACATTCAGTACTTC. It is translated as CASSQVGGGSQNIQYF. The chain carries TRBV4-1 and TRBJ2-4, with D perhaps TRBD2 (7 bases). The V and J ends lost 1 base and 5 bases respectively, with 15 bases between them. This CDR3 is 16 amino acids long. Germline lookup yields CDR1 MGHRA and CDR2 YSYEKL.

V is TRBV29-1 and J is TRBJ2-1; possibly TRBD2 for D (6 bases). The CDR3 has 16 residues. V was shortened by 0 bases and J by 0 bases, with 12 bases between the two germline ends. Germline CDR1 reads SQVTM; CDR2 reads ANQGSEA. CDR3 sequence: CSVEDRGGTSYNEQFF. In DNA, the CDR3 is TGCAGCGTTGAAGATCGGGGCGGGACCTCCTACAATGAGCAGTTCTTC.

The rearrangement links TRBV9 to TRBJ2-7; D unresolved. V lost 3 bases and J lost 6, with 10 bases in between. Per the germline V gene, CDR1 is SGDLS and CDR2 is YYNGEE. The CDR3 has 12 residues. The CDR3 loop reads CASSAHPGEQYF. In DNA, the CDR3 is TGTGCCAGCAGCGCCCATCCAGGCGAGCAGTACTTC.